In this sample, the clone carrying this T cell receptor (beta chain) turned up a few times. Drawn at first hyperthyroidism diagnosis, the blood sample preceded any ophthalmopathy symptoms. The investigators amplified TCR beta CDR3 regions from RNA transcripts. During a first-round RT-PCR of the TCR CDR3, the HTBI primer set was used. TCRdb re-called the multiplex PCR reads through MiXCR, storing one row per CDR3 protein. This sample has fewer than 900,000 distinct CDR3 sequences; 15% to 20% occur once, and the top ten carry about a sixth. The source of the sample is a study of T cells in Graves' hyperthyroidism and ophthalmopathy. After removal of 4 bases from V and 6 bases from J, the junction contained 3 bases not matched to a gene. The length of the CDR3 is 14 residues. Germline V CDR1 and CDR2: SGHRS, YFSETQ.

Sequencing input: blood. The origin of this receptor is a woman aged 45-59 years with Graves' hyperthyroidism that later progressed to Graves' ophthalmopathy. V usage is TRBV5-1 and J usage is TRBJ2-1; 11 bases are shared with TRBD2. The CDR3 sequence is CASSALAGGNEQFF. CDR3 in DNA: TGCGCCAGCAGCGCTCTAGCGGGGGGCAATGAGCAGTTCTTC. Full variable domain (missing parts from reference TRBV5-1 and TRBJ2-1): KAGVTQTPRYLIKTRGQQVTLSCSPISGHRSVSWYQQTPGQGLQFLFEYFSETQRNKGNFPGRFSGRQFSNSRSEMNVSTLELGDSALYLCASSALAGGNEQFFGPGTRLTVL.